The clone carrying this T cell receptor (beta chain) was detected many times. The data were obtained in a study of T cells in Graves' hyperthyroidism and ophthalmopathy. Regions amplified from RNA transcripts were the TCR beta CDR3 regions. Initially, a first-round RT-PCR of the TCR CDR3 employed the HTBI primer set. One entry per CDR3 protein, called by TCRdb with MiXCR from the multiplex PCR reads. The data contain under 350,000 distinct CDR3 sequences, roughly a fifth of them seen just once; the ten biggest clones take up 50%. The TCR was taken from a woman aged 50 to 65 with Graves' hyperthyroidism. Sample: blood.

The CDR3 sequence is CASSLGNNYGYTF. The DNA for the CDR3 is TGTGCCAGCAGTTTAGGAAATAACTATGGCTACACCTTC. The chain combines TRBV28 with TRBJ1-2, with unresolved D. The V end lost 2 bases, the J end lost 1 base, and 5 bases lay between the germline ends. CDR1 and CDR2 from the germline V gene are MDHEN and SYDVKM. The CDR3 spans 13 residues.